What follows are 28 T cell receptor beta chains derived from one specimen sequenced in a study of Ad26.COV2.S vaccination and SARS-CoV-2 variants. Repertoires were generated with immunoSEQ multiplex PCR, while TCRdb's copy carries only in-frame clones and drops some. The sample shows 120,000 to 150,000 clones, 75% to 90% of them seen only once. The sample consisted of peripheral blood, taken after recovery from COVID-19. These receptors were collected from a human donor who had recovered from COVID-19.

The CDR3 loop reads CSASERGGTDTQYF. The CDR3 nucleotides read TGCAGTGCTAGTGAGCGGGGGGGGACAGATACGCAGTATTTT. The J gene is TRBJ2-3, the V gene TRBV20-1; 10 bases fit TRBD2. Trimming took 3 bases from V and 3 from J; bases not matched to a gene: 3. Germline CDR1 is DFQATT and CDR2 is SNEGSKA (reference sequence). The length of the CDR3 is 14 residues.

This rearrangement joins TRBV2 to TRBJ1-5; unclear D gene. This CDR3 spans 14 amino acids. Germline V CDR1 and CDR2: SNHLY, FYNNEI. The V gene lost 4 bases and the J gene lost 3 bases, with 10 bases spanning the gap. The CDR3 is CASSGRGFNQPQHF. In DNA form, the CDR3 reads TGTGCCAGCAGTGGACGGGGATTCAATCAGCCCCAGCATTTT.

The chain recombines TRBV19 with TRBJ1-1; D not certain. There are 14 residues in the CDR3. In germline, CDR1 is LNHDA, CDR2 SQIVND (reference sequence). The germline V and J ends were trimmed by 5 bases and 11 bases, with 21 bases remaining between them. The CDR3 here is CASSSNLVIDNAFF. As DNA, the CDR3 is TGTGCCAGTAGTTCTAACCTAGTGATCGACAATGCTTTCTTT.

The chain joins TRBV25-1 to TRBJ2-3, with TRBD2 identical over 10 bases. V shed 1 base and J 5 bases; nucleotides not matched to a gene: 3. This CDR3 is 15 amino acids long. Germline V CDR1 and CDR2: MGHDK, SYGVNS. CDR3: CASSEFSGGIDTQYF. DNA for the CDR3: TGTGCCAGCAGTGAATTTAGCGGGGGGATAGATACGCAGTATTTT.

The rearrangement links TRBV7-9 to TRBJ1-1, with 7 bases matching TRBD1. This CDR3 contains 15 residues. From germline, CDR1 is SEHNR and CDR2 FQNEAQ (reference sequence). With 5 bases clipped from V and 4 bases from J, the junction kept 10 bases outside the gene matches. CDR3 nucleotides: TGTGCCAGCAGCCCCAGACAGGGTTGGGGCACTGAAGCTTTCTTT. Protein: CASSPRQGWGTEAFF.

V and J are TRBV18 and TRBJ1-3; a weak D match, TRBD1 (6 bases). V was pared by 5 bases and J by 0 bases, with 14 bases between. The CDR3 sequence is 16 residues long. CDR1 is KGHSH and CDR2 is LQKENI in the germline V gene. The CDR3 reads CASSSDRPHSGNTIYF. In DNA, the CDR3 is TGTGCCAGCTCATCAGACAGGCCCCACTCTGGAAACACCATATATTTT.

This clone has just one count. DNA for the CDR3: TGTGCCACCAGCAGGGATGGACAGGCTAATTCACCCCTCCACTTT. Its translation is CATSRDGQANSPLHF. This chain joins TRBV15 and TRBJ1-6; 7 bases fit TRBD1. After removal of 3 bases from V and 6 bases from J, the junction contained 5 bases not matched to a gene. The CDR3 runs to 15 residues. Germline CDR1 reads LNHNV; CDR2 reads YYDKDF (reference sequence).

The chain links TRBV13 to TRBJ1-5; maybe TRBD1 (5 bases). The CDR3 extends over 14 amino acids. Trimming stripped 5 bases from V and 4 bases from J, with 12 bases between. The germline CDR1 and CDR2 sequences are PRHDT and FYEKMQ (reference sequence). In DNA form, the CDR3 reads TGTGCCAGCAGCGTTGGGGGGGGGAATCAGCCCCAGCATTTT. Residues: CASSVGGGNQPQHF. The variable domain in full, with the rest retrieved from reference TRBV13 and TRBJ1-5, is AAGVIQSPRHLIKEKRETATLKCYPIPRHDTVYWYQQGPGQDPQFLISFYEKMQSDKGSIPDRFSAQQFSDYHSELNMSSLELGDSALYFCASSVGGGNQPQHFGDGTRLSIL.

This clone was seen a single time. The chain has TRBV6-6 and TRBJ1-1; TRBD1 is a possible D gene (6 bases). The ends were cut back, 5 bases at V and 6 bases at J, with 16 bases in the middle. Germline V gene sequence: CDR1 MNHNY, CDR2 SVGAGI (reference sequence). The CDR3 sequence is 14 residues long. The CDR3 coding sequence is TGTGCCAGCAGTCCTATTCGGGGGCTCGCTGAAGCTTTCTTT. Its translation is CASSPIRGLAEAFF.

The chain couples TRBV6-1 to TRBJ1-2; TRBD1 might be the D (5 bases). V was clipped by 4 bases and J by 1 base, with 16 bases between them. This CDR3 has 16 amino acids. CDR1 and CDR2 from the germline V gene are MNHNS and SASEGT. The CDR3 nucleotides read TGTGCCAGCAGTGGGGACGTGGGATACCTTAACTATGGCTACACCTTC. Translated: CASSGDVGYLNYGYTF.

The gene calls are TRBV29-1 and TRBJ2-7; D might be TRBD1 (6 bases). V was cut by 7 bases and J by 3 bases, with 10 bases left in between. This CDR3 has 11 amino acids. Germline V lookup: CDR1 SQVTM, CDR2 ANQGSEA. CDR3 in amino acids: CSGRGYYEQYF. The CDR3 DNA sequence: TGCAGCGGCAGGGGCTACTACGAGCAGTACTTC.

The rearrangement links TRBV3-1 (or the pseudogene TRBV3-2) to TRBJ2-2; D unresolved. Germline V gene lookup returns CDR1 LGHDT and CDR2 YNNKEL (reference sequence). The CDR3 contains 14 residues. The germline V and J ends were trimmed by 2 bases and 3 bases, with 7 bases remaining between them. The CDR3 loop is CASSQRGHTGELFF. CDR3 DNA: TGTGCCAGCAGCCAAAGAGGCCACACCGGGGAGCTGTTTTTT.

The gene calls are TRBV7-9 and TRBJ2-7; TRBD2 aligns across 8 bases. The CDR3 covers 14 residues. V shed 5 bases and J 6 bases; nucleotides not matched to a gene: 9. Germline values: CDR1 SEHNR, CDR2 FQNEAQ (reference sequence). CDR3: CASSIGTSSAEQYF. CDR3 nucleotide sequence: TGTGCCAGCAGCATCGGGACTAGTTCCGCCGAGCAGTACTTC.

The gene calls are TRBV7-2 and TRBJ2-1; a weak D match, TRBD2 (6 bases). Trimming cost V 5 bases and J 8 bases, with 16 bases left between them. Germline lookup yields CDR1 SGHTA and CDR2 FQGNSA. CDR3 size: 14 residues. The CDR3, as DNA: TGTGCCAGCAGCATAAATTACTCTAGCGATGAGCAGTTCTTC. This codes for CASSINYSSDEQFF.

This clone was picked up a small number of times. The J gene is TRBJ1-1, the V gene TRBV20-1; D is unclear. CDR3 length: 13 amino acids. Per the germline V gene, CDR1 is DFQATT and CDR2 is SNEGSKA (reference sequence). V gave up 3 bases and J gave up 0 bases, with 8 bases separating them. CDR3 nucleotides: TGCAGTGCTAGTCAGAAATTGAACACTGAAGCTTTCTTT. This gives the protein CSASQKLNTEAFF.

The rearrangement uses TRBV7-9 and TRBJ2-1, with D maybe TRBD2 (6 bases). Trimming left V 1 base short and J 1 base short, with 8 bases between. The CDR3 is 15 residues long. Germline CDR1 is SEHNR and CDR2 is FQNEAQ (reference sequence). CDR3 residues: CASSLGGASYNEQFF. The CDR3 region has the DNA TGTGCCAGCAGCTTAGGCGGGGCTTCCTACAATGAGCAGTTCTTC.

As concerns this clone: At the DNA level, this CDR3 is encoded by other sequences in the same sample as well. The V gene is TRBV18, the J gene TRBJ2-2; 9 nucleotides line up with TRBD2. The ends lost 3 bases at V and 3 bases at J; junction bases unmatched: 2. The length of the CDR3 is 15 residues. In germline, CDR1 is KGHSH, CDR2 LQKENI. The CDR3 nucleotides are TGTGCCAGCTCACCCTTAGCGGGAGACACCGGGGAGCTGTTTTTT. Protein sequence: CASSPLAGDTGELFF.

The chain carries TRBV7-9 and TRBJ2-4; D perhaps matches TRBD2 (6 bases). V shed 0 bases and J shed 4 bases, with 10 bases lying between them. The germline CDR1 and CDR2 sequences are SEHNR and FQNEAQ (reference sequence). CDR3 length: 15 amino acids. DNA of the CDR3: TGTGCCAGCAGCTTAGCGGAGGGAATTAAAAACATTCAGTACTTC. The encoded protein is CASSLAEGIKNIQYF.

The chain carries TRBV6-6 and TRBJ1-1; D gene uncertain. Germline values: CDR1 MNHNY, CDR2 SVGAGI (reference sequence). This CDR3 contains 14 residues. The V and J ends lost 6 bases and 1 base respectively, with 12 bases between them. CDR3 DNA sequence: TGTGCCAGCAGACCCAACGGGAAGAACACTGAAGCTTTCTTT. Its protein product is CASRPNGKNTEAFF.

CDR3 sequence reads: CASSQVHPPGQGDEQYF. CDR3 nucleotide sequence: TGCGCCAGCAGCCAAGTGCACCCGCCGGGACAGGGAGACGAGCAGTACTTC. The rearrangement uses TRBV4-1 and TRBJ2-7; the match to TRBD1 covers 9 bases. This CDR3 region has 17 residues. Germline CDR1 and CDR2: MGHRA and YSYEKL. The V segment lost 1 base and the J segment 5 bases; nucleotides outside the gene matches: 12.

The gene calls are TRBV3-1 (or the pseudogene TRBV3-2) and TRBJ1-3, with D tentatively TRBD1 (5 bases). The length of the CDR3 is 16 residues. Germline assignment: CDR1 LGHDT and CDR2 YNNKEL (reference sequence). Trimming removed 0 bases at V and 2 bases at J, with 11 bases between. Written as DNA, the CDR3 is TGTGCCAGCAGCCAAGAACAGGAGTCTACTGGAAACACCATATATTTT. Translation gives CASSQEQESTGNTIYF.

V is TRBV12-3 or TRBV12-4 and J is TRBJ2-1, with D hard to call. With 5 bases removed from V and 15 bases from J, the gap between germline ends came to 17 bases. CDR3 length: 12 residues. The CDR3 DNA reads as TGTGCCAGCAGTCCGCCGTTGGGTTCAGGGTTCTTC. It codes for CASSPPLGSGFF.

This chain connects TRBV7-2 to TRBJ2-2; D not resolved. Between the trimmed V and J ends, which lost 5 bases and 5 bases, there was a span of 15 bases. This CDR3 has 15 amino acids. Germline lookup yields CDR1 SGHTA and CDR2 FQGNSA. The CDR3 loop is CASSLSRGLTGELFF. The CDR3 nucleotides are TGTGCCAGCAGCCTTTCGCGAGGATTAACCGGGGAGCTGTTTTTT.

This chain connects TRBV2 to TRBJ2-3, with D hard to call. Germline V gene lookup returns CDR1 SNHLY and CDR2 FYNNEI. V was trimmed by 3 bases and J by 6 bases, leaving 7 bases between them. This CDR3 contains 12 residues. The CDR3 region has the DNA TGTGCCAGCAGTGAGCGGCCGGATACGCAGTATTTT. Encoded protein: CASSERPDTQYF.

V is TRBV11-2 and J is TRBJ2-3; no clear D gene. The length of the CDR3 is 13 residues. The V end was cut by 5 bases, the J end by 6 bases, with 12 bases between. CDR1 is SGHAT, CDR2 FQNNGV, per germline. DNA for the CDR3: TGTGCCAGCAGCGGGGTAAGGGCGGATACGCAGTATTTT. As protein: CASSGVRADTQYF.

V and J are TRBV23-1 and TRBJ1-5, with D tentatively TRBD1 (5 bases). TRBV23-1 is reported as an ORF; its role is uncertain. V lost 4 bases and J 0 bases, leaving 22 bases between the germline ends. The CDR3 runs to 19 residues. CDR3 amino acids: CASSPHRGDPSYSNQPQHF. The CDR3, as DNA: TGCGCCAGCAGTCCCCATCGGGGGGATCCATCGTATAGCAATCAGCCCCAGCATTTT.

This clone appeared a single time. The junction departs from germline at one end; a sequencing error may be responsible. The CDR3 sequence is CATSRENGPQFF. The CDR3 DNA sequence: TGTGCCACCAGCAGGGAGAATGGTCCCCAGTTTTTC. V and J are TRBV15 and TRBJ1-2; D not certain. CDR1 and CDR2 from the germline V gene are LNHNV and YYDKDF (reference sequence). CDR3 size: 12 residues. Filled out from reference TRBV15 and TRBJ1-2, the complete variable domain reads DAMVIQNPRYQVTQFGKPVTLSCSQTLNHNVMYWYQQKSSQAPKLLFHYYDKDFNNEADTPDNFQSRRPNTSFCFLDIRSPGLGDTAMYLCATSRENGPQFFGSGTRLTVV.

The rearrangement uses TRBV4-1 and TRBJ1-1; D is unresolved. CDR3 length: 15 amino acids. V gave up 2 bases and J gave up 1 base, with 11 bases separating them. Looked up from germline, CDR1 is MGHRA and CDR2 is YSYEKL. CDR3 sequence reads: CASSQPAKGNTEAFF. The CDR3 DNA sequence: TGCGCCAGCAGCCAACCGGCCAAGGGGAACACTGAAGCTTTCTTT.